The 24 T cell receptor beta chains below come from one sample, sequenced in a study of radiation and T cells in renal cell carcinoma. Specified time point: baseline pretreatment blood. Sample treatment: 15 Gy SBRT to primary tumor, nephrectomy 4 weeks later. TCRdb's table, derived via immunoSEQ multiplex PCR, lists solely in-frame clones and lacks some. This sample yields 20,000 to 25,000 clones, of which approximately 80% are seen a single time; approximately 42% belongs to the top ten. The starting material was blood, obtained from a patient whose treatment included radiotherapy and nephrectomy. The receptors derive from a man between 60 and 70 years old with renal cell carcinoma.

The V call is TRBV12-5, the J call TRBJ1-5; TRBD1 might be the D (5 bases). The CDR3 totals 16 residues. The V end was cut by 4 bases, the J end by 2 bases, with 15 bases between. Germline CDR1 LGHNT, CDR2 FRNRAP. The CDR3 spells CASGSVGGLGNQPQHF. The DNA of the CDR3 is TGTGCTAGTGGTTCCGTGGGGGGATTAGGCAATCAGCCCCAGCATTTT.

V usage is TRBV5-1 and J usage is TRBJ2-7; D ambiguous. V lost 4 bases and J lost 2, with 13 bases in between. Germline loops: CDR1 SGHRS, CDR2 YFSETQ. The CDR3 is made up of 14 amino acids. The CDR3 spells CASSPDAYPYEQYF. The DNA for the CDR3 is TGCGCCAGCAGCCCGGACGCATACCCCTACGAGCAGTACTTC.

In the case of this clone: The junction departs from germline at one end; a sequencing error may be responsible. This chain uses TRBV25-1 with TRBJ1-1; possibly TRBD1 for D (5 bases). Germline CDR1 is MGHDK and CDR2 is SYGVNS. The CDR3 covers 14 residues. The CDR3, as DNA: TGTACCAGCAGTGACTCCGGGACCGTGATTGAAGCTTTCTTT. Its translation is CTSSDSGTVIEAFF.

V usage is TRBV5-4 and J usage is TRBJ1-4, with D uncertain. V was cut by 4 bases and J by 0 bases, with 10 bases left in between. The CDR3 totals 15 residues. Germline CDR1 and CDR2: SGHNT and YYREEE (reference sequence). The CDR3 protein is CASSQDRATNEKLFF. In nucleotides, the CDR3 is TGTGCCAGCAGCCAAGATAGGGCAACTAATGAAAAACTGTTTTTT.

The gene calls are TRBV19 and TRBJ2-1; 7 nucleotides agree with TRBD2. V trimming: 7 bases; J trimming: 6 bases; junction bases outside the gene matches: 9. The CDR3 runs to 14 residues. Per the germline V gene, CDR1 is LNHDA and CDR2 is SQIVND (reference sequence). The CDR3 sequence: CASKWREISNEQFF. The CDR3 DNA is TGTGCCAGTAAGTGGCGGGAGATTAGCAATGAGCAGTTCTTC.

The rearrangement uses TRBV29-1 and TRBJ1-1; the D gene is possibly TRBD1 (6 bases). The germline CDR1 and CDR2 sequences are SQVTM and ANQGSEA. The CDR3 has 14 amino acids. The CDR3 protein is CSVATGGFLTEAFF. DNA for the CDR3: TGCAGTGTAGCGACAGGAGGGTTTCTGACTGAAGCTTTCTTT.

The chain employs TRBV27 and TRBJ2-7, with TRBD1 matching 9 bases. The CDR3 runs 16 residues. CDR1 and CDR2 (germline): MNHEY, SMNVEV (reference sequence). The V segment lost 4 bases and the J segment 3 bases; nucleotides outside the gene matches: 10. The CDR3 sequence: CASSSRAGQGYYEQYF. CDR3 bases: TGTGCCAGCAGTTCGCGAGCGGGACAGGGTTACTACGAGCAGTACTTC.

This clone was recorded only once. The CDR3 sequence is CASSPWTGEGLETQYF. CDR3 coding DNA: TGTGCCAGCAGCCCCTGGACAGGGGAAGGTTTGGAGACCCAGTACTTC. This chain connects TRBV9 to TRBJ2-5; 9 positions match TRBD1. Germline loops: CDR1 SGDLS, CDR2 YYNGEE. The J segment lost 5 bases and the V segment lost 4 bases, leaving 12 bases of the junction unmatched. CDR3 size: 16 residues.

Written as DNA, the CDR3 is TGTGCCAGCAGTGTGCCTAGCGGGAGAGAGGTTAGCACAGATACGCAGTATTTT. Translated: CASSVPSGREVSTDTQYF. V usage is TRBV2 and J usage is TRBJ2-3; 10 bases agree with TRBD2. Losses at the gene ends were 4 bases for V and 0 bases for J; bases not matched to a gene: 10. The germline gives CDR1 SNHLY, CDR2 FYNNEI. CDR3 length equals 18 residues.

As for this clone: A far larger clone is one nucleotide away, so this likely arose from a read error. As DNA, the CDR3 is TGTGCCAGCAGCTTGGTTCTGGGCCTGGGGGTGAGCTCCTACGAGCAGTACTTC. This translates into CASSLVLGLGVSSYEQYF. The chain is built from TRBV5-4 and TRBJ2-7, with D tentatively TRBD1 or TRBD2 (5 bases each). The germline gives CDR1 SGHNT, CDR2 YYREEE (reference sequence). V lost 0 bases and J lost 0, with 19 bases in between. CDR3 length equals 18 residues.

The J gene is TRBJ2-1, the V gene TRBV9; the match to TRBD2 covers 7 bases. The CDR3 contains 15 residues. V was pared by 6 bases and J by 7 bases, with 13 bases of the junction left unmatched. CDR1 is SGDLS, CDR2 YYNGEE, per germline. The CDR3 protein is CASTPRDLAVNEQFF. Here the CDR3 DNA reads TGTGCCAGCACCCCACGCGACCTAGCGGTTAATGAGCAGTTCTTC.

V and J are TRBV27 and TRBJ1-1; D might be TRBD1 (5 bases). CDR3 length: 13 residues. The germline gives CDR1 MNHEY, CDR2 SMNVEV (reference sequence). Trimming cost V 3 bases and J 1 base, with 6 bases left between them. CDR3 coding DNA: TGTGCCAGCAGTTTGAGGGGGAACACTGAAGCTTTCTTT. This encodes CASSLRGNTEAFF.

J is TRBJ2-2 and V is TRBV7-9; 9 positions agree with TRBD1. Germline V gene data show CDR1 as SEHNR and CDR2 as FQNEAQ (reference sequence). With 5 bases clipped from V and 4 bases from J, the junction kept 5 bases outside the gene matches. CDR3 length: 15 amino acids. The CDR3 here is CASSTDRGATGELFF. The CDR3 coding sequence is TGTGCCAGCAGCACCGACAGGGGGGCCACCGGGGAGCTGTTTTTT.

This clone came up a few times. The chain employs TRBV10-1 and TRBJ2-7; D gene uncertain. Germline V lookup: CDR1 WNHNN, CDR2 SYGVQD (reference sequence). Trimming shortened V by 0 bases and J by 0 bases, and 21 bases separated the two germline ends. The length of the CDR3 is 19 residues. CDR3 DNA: TGCGCCAGCAGTGAGTCGTCCATATCCGACGGAGCCAACTCCTACGAGCAGTACTTC. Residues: CASSESSISDGANSYEQYF.

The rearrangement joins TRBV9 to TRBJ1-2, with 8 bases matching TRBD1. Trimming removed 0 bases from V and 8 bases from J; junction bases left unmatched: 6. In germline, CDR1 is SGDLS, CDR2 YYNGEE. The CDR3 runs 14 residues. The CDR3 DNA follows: TGTGCCAGCAGCGTAGGTGGACAGGGAAGAGGCTACACCTTC. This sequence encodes CASSVGGQGRGYTF.

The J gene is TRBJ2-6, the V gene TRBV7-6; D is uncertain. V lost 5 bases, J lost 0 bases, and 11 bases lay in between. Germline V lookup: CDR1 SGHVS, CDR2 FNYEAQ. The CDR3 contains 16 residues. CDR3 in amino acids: CASSQNLPSGANVLTF. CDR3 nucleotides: TGTGCCAGCAGCCAAAATCTCCCCTCTGGGGCCAACGTCCTGACTTTC.

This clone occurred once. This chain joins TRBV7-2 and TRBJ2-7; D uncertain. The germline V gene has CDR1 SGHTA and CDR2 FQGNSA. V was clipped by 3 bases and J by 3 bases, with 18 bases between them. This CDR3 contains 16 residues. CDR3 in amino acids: CASSFSASRALYEQYF. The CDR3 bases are TGTGCCAGCAGCTTCTCCGCGTCACGGGCGCTCTACGAGCAGTACTTC.

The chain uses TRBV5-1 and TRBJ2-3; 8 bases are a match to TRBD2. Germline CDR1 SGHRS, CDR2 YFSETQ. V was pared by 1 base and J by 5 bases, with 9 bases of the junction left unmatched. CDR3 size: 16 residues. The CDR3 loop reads CASSLSPSGPEDTQYF. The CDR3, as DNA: TGCGCCAGCAGCTTGAGTCCTAGCGGGCCTGAAGATACGCAGTATTTT.

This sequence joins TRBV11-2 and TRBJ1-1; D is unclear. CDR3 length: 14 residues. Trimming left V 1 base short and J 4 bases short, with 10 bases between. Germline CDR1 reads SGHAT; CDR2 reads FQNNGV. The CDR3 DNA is TGTGCCAGCAGCTTAGGAGCACCCGGCACTGAAGCTTTCTTT. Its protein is CASSLGAPGTEAFF. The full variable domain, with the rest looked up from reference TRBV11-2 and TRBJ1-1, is EAGVAQSPRYKIIEKRQSVAFWCNPISGHATLYWYQQILGQGPKLLIQFQNNGVVDDSQLPKDRFSAERLKGVDSTLKIQPAKLEDSAVYLCASSLGAPGTEAFFGQGTRLTVV.

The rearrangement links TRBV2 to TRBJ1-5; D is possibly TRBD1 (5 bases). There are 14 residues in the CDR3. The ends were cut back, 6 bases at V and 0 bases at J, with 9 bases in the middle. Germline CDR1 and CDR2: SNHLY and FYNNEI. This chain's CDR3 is CASRQGYSNQPQHF. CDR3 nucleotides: TGTGCCAGCAGGCAGGGATATAGCAATCAGCCCCAGCATTTT. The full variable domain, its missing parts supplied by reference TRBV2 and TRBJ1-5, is EPEVTQTPSHQVTQMGQEVILRCVPISNHLYFYWYRQILGQKVEFLVSFYNNEISEKSEIFDDQFSVERPDGSNFTLKIRSTKLEDSAMYFCASRQGYSNQPQHFGDGTRLSIL.

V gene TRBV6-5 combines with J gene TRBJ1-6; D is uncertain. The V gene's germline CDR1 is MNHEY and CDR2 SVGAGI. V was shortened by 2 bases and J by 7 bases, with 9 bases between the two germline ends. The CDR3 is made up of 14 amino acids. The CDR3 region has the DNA TGTGCCAGCAGTTACAGACTGCTAAATTCACCCCTCCACTTT. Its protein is CASSYRLLNSPLHF.

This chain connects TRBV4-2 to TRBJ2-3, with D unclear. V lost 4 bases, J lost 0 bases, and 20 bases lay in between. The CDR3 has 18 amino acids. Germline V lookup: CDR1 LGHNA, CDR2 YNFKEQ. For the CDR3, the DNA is TGTGCCAGCAGCCCAACCTCTCAGAAGTGGACCAGCACAGATACGCAGTATTTT. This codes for CASSPTSQKWTSTDTQYF.

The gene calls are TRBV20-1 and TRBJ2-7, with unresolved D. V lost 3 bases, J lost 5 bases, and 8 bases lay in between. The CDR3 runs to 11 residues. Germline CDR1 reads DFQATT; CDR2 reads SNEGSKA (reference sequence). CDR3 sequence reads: CSARAYDEQYF. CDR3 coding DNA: TGCAGTGCTAGGGCCTATGACGAGCAGTACTTC.

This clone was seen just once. The CDR3 spells CARSSGTGASYNEQFF. The DNA for the CDR3 is TGTGCCAGAAGCTCAGGGACAGGGGCCTCCTACAATGAGCAGTTCTTC. V is TRBV5-3 and J is TRBJ2-1; 10 bases map to TRBD1. TRBV5-3 is annotated as an ORF whose role is uncertain. CDR3 length equals 16 residues. Losses at the gene ends were 3 bases for V and 0 bases for J; bases not matched to a gene: 3.